This TCR beta chain was sequenced during a study of shared clonotypes between healthy human individuals. Study findings and constraints: With few donors, the genetic and exposure-history diversity represented was limited.

Comment on this clone: The antigen is unknown.

V was shortened by 5 bases and J by 5 bases, with 21 bases between the two germline ends. Germline lookup yields CDR1 LNHDA and CDR2 SQIVND (reference sequence). The length of the CDR3 is 16 residues. This table comes from immunoSEQ multiplex PCR, and its TCRdb copy is limited to in-frame clones, with some not included. The profile covers approximately 500,000 clones, with approximately 85% appearing a single time and under 15% taken by the ten largest. Every donor was a Caucasian adult from Nashville, Tennessee. Roughly 81 million PBMCs per unsorted sample were used for genomic DNA. The chain is built from TRBV19 and TRBJ2-5; D perhaps matches TRBD2 (6 bases). The sequence came from a woman between 35 and 50 years old in good health. Some clones in this sample may be carry-over from other donors' samples. The sequencing sample was made of PBMCs. The CDR3 spells CASSPLLRGNVETQYF. Here the CDR3 DNA reads TGTGCCAGTAGTCCCCTTCTCCGGGGGAATGTTGAGACCCAGTACTTC.